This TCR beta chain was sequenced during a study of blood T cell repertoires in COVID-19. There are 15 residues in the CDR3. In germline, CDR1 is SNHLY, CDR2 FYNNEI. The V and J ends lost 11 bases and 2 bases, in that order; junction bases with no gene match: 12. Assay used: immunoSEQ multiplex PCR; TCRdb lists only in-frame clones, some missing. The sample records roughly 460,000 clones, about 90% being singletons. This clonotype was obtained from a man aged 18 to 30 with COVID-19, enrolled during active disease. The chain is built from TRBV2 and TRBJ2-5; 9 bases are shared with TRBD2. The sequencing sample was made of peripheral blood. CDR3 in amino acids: CAASLAGLRQETQYF. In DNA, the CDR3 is TGTGCCGCCTCCCTAGCGGGGCTGAGGCAAGAGACCCAGTACTTC.